This is a list of T cell receptor beta chains from one sample in a study of post-analysis software for immune sequencing data. TCRdb re-called the PCR reads through MiXCR, storing one row per CDR3 protein. Here the sample spans roughly 800,000 distinct CDR3 sequences, around 45% being singletons. The sample consisted of blood. The receptors here all came from a girl aged 10 to 17 with multiple sclerosis. The CDR3 runs from the conserved cysteine through the conserved F or W. The order of the fields is clone size, D gene, J gene, V gene, CDR3 DNA, CDR3 protein. A D gene is named only where the DNA matches it firmly. Clone size is given for some rows only: seen once, a few or many times, or a class if the clone is expanded.

>NA|NA|TRBJ1-1|TRBV7-2
TGTGCCAGCAGCGGGAGGACCGACACTGAAGCTTTCTTT
CASSGRTDTEAFF
>NA|TRBD2|TRBJ2-1|TRBV20-1
TGCAGTGCTAGTGGGGGTAGCGGGAGAGATCGGAATGAGCAGTTCTTC
CSASGGSGRDRNEQFF
>NA|TRBD1|TRBJ1-4|TRBV7-9
TGTGCCAGCAGCGTAGGACAGGGCCATGAAAAACTGTTTTTT
CASSVGQGHEKLFF
>few|NA|TRBJ2-4|TRBV6-2/TRBV6-3
TGTGCCAGCAGTTACAGGAGGGGCGGCCAAAACATTCAGTACTTC
CASSYRRGGQNIQYF
>NA|NA|TRBJ1-2|TRBV25-1
TGTGCCAGCAGTAACACAAACAGGGCTAACTATGGCTACACCTTC
CASSNTNRANYGYTF
>NA|NA|TRBJ2-5|TRBV5-1
TGCGCCAGCAGCTTGGAGTCCCGAGCGGAAGAGACCCAGTACTTC
CASSLESRAEETQYF
>NA|TRBD1|TRBJ2-1|TRBV5-1
TGCGCCAGCAGCTTGGAACCCCGGGACAGGGGACCCAATGAGCAGTTCTTC
CASSLEPRDRGPNEQFF
>NA|NA|TRBJ1-5|TRBV2
TGTGCCAGCACCCCCGTGATTGGGGATTATAGCAATCAGCCCCAGCATTTT
CASTPVIGDYSNQPQHF
>NA|NA|TRBJ2-7|TRBV5-1
TGCGCCAGCAGCTTCGGGGGCGGGCGGACCTCGCTCGAGCAGTACTTC
CASSFGGGRTSLEQYF
>NA|TRBD2|TRBJ2-5|TRBV10-3
TGTGCCATCAGTGACCGGGGCGGGAGTGGGATTTCGTGGGGGACCCAGTACTTC
CAISDRGGSGISWGTQYF
>few|NA|TRBJ1-5|TRBV12-3/TRBV12-4
TGTGCCAGCAGTCCTGTGGGGGGGCGTCAGCCCCAGCATTTT
CASSPVGGRQPQHF
>few|NA|TRBJ2-7|TRBV2
TGTGCCAGCAGTGTAGGACAGTCCTACGAGCAGTACTTC
CASSVGQSYEQYF